A single sample gave rise to the 21 T cell receptor beta chains below, sequenced in a study of T cell repertoires in cytomegalovirus infection. TCRdb re-called the reads through MiXCR, storing one row per CDR3 protein. The table shows 85,000 to 130,000 distinct CDR3 sequences, with about 25% occurring only once. Material for sequencing was CD8+ T cells from PBMCs. The receptors here all came from a human donor in good health (CMV status not recorded). Some clones in this sample may be carry-over from other donors' samples.

This clonotype has only a few counts. This chain uses TRBV6-8 with TRBJ2-7; no reliable D call. Germline CDR1 reads MNHGY; CDR2 reads SAAAGT. Trimming stripped 0 bases from V and 5 bases from J, with 8 bases between. The CDR3 covers 13 residues. The CDR3 sequence is CASSYSNGNEQYF. CDR3 DNA: TGTGCCAGCAGTTACTCGAATGGGAACGAGCAGTACTTC.

This chain joins TRBV4-1 and TRBJ1-4; the D gene is possibly TRBD1 (5 bases). The CDR3 covers 15 residues. The V gene's germline CDR1 is MGHRA and CDR2 YSYEKL. V lost 0 bases and J lost 8, with 13 bases in between. The CDR3 sequence is CASSQDRGFGEKLFF. The CDR3 DNA sequence: TGCGCCAGCAGCCAAGATAGGGGATTCGGAGAAAAACTGTTTTTT.

This clonotype was seen repeatedly, ten times or more. The genes are TRBV6-2 or TRBV6-3 and TRBJ2-1, with TRBD2 identical over 13 bases. Trimming removed 7 bases from V and 3 bases from J; junction bases left unmatched: 3. The CDR3 totals 15 residues. Germline-derived CDR1 and CDR2 are MNHEY and SVGEGT. The CDR3 nucleotides read TGTGCCAGCACCGGACTAGCGGGAGACTACAATGAGCAGTTCTTC. Protein: CASTGLAGDYNEQFF.

This sequence joins TRBV5-4 and TRBJ2-7; D call uncertain. V dropped 7 bases and J dropped 1 base, with 12 bases sitting between them. Per the germline V gene, CDR1 is SGHNT and CDR2 is YYREEE (reference sequence). The CDR3 is made up of 13 amino acids. For the CDR3, the DNA is TGTGCCAGCCAGGATCGATCGTCCTACGAGCAGTACTTC. Its translation is CASQDRSSYEQYF.

This clonotype was recorded many times. V usage is TRBV11-2 and J usage is TRBJ2-3, with 7 bases lining up with TRBD1. Germline CDR1 reads SGHAT; CDR2 reads FQNNGV. Losses at the gene ends were 5 bases for V and 4 bases for J; bases not matched to a gene: 12. The CDR3 sequence is 16 residues long. The CDR3 protein is CASSATGLSDPDTQYF. In nucleotides, the CDR3 is TGTGCCAGCAGCGCGACAGGGCTAAGCGACCCAGATACGCAGTATTTT.

The V and J genes are TRBV7-9 and TRBJ1-2; 11 positions agree with TRBD1. Germline V lookup: CDR1 SEHNR, CDR2 FQNEAQ (reference sequence). This CDR3 region has 15 residues. V shed 3 bases and J 7 bases; nucleotides not matched to a gene: 7. The DNA for the CDR3 is TGTGCCAGCAGCTTCCCACCGGGACAGGGGGGTGGCTACACCTTC. Translating gives CASSFPPGQGGGYTF.

This clonotype turned up a few times. The chain is built from TRBV29-1 and TRBJ2-7; no clear D. CDR3 length equals 11 residues. Trimming took 0 bases from V and 7 from J, leaving 7 bases between them. Germline assignment: CDR1 SQVTM and CDR2 ANQGSEA. The DNA of the CDR3 is TGCAGCGTTGAAGATCCCCGGGAGCAGTACTTC. Its protein product is CSVEDPREQYF.

This clonotype was found many times. The rearrangement uses TRBV5-5 and TRBJ2-5; 8 positions agree with TRBD2. CDR1 and CDR2 (germline): SGHKS, YYEKEE (reference sequence). V shed 4 bases, J shed 7 bases, and the junction held 27 bases outside the gene matches. This CDR3 comprises 20 residues. CDR3 DNA sequence: TGTGCCAGCAGCGCTTCGGGTTCGGACCCGGGAGCGGGAGTAGGTGTGACCCAGTACTTC. Translated, it gives CASSASGSDPGAGVGVTQYF.

Only a few counts were recorded for this clonotype. The gene calls are TRBV5-1 and TRBJ1-1, with a possible D match to TRBD1 (5 bases). Germline V gene sequence: CDR1 SGHRS, CDR2 YFSETQ. With 4 bases removed from V and 4 bases from J, the gap between germline ends came to 11 bases. The length of the CDR3 is 13 residues. The CDR3 bases are TGCGCCAGCAGCCCGGGGGGGTTCACTGAAGCTTTCTTT. It codes for CASSPGGFTEAFF.

In its sample, this clonotype was seen a few times. The chain has TRBV5-6 and TRBJ2-1; TRBD2 matches 9 bases. In germline, CDR1 is SGHDT, CDR2 YYEEEE. This CDR3 contains 15 residues. Trimming removed 2 bases from V and 6 bases from J; junction bases left unmatched: 6. CDR3 sequence reads: CASSFPSGATNEQFF. The CDR3 DNA follows: TGTGCCAGCAGCTTCCCTAGCGGGGCAACCAATGAGCAGTTCTTC. The variable domain in full, completed from reference TRBV5-6 and TRBJ2-1, reads DAGVTQSPTHLIKTRGQQVTLRCSPKSGHDTVSWYQQALGQGPQFIFQYYEEEERQRGNFPDRFSGHQFPNYSSELNVNALLLGDSALYLCASSFPSGATNEQFFGPGTRLTVL.

There are a few counts of this clonotype. The rearrangement links TRBV5-1 to TRBJ2-5; 9 positions match TRBD2. CDR3 length equals 17 residues. CDR1 and CDR2 (germline): SGHRS, YFSETQ. The ends lost 4 bases at V and 1 base at J; junction bases unmatched: 11. The CDR3 DNA is TGCGCCAGCAGCCCCCGTGGAGCGGGGGGCGTCCAAGAGACCCAGTACTTC. Its translation is CASSPRGAGGVQETQYF. Combining the CDR3 with reference TRBV5-1 and TRBJ2-5 gives the whole variable domain KAGVTQTPRYLIKTRGQQVTLSCSPISGHRSVSWYQQTPGQGLQFLFEYFSETQRNKGNFPGRFSGRQFSNSRSEMNVSTLELGDSALYLCASSPRGAGGVQETQYFGPGTRLLVL.

V usage is TRBV28 and J usage is TRBJ2-1, with TRBD1 identical over 7 bases. The CDR3 covers 14 residues. V shed 3 bases, J shed 8 bases, and the junction held 7 bases outside the gene matches. Germline assignment: CDR1 MDHEN and CDR2 SYDVKM. The CDR3 DNA reads TGTGCCAGCAGTTTGGAGACAGGGTTAGATGAGCAGTTCTTC. Translation: CASSLETGLDEQFF.

This rearrangement joins TRBV6-1 to TRBJ2-5, with TRBD2 matching over 10 bases. Trimming removed 5 bases from V and 4 bases from J; junction bases left unmatched: 7. The CDR3 is made up of 15 amino acids. Germline V gene lookup returns CDR1 MNHNS and CDR2 SASEGT. The CDR3 region is CASSSHSGRLETQYF. DNA of the CDR3: TGTGCCAGCAGTTCCCATAGCGGGAGGTTAGAGACCCAGTACTTC.

The J gene is TRBJ1-1, the V gene TRBV20-1, with 8 positions matching TRBD1. The CDR3 contains 16 residues. The V gene end was trimmed by 2 bases and the J gene end by 5 bases; junction bases not matched to a gene: 13. The germline gives CDR1 DFQATT, CDR2 SNEGSKA (reference sequence). CDR3 in amino acids: CSARRGSGGFPTEAFF. The CDR3, as DNA: TGCAGTGCTAGACGTGGGTCAGGGGGCTTTCCGACTGAAGCTTTCTTT.

This clonotype has a handful of counts. The rearrangement links TRBV27 to TRBJ1-3, with a tentative D call TRBD1 (5 bases). The CDR3 covers 14 residues. The germline gives CDR1 MNHEY, CDR2 SMNVEV (reference sequence). Trimming stripped 5 bases from V and 6 bases from J, with 14 bases between. CDR3 amino acids: CASSLRDSANTIYF. CDR3 coding DNA: TGTGCCAGCAGTCTGCGAGACAGCGCAAACACCATATATTTT.

Many counts were recorded for this clonotype. This chain connects TRBV7-2 to TRBJ1-5, with D perhaps matching TRBD1 (5 bases). V was trimmed by 4 bases and J by 6 bases, leaving 13 bases between them. This CDR3 has 14 residues. Germline values: CDR1 SGHTA, CDR2 FQGNSA. CDR3 coding DNA: TGTGCCAGCAGCTCCACCGGAGGGGCTCAGCCCCAGCATTTT. Protein product: CASSSTGGAQPQHF. The full variable domain, with the rest looked up from reference TRBV7-2 and TRBJ1-5, is GAGVSQSPSNKVTEKGKDVELRCDPISGHTALYWYRQSLGQGLEFLIYFQGNSAPDKSGLPSDRFSAERTGGSVSTLTIQRTQQEDSAVYLCASSSTGGAQPQHFGDGTRLSIL.

This clonotype has more than one count but fewer than ten. This chain uses TRBV13 with TRBJ2-5; D is perhaps TRBD2 (6 bases). Trimming cost V 5 bases and J 1 base, with 17 bases left between them. From germline, CDR1 is PRHDT and CDR2 FYEKMQ (reference sequence). The CDR3 length is 16 residues. The CDR3 is CASSRRRGEPQETQYF. The DNA of the CDR3 is TGTGCCAGCAGCCGCCGGAGGGGTGAGCCCCAAGAGACCCAGTACTTC.

This chain joins TRBV12-3 or TRBV12-4 and TRBJ1-2, with unresolved D. The length of the CDR3 is 13 residues. V was shortened by 4 bases and J by 7 bases, with 13 bases between the two germline ends. The CDR3 loop reads CASSSGPTGGYTF. The CDR3 DNA follows: TGTGCCAGCAGTTCCGGTCCTACTGGTGGCTACACCTTC.

CDR3 sequence (DNA): TGTGCCAGCAGCTTGGGATGGGGAACCCCCCTCGAGCAGTACTTC. Encoded protein: CASSLGWGTPLEQYF. The chain uses TRBV5-4 and TRBJ2-7; D remains ambiguous. The germline V gene encodes CDR1 SGHNT and CDR2 YYREEE (reference sequence). The CDR3 extends over 15 amino acids. V lost 0 bases and J lost 6, with 16 bases in between.

The rearrangement joins TRBV7-9 to TRBJ1-3, with D unclear. The V and J ends lost 5 bases and 2 bases respectively, with 16 bases between them. CDR1 and CDR2 (germline): SEHNR, FQNEAQ (reference sequence). The CDR3 length is 16 residues. Here the CDR3 reads CASSPGGLGAGNTIYF. DNA for the CDR3: TGTGCCAGCAGCCCGGGCGGCCTGGGCGCTGGAAACACCATATATTTT.

The chain uses TRBV29-1 and TRBJ2-7; D is ambiguous. The CDR3 consists of 13 residues. Germline CDR1 SQVTM, CDR2 ANQGSEA. The ends were cut back, 1 base at V and 2 bases at J, with 9 bases in the middle. CDR3 DNA sequence: TGCAGCGTTGAAGTCGTGGATGCCTACGAGCAGTACTTC. Translating gives CSVEVVDAYEQYF.